The clone carrying this T cell receptor beta chain was seen ten or more times. The antigen is undetermined. Participants comprised healthy donors of bone marrow. With 7 bases clipped from V and 8 bases from J, the junction kept 6 bases outside the gene matches. Per the germline V gene, CDR1 is SGHDT and CDR2 is YYEEEE. The CDR3 consists of 12 residues. This entry belongs to a study of cytomegalovirus exposure and HLA in healthy donors. Whole-study results and caveats: CMV antigen specificity was confirmed in vitro for a few CMV-associated chains. A previous analysis found most TCR beta V segments productive roughly 90% or roughly 30% of the time.

In the PCR, 60 Vbeta and 13 Jbeta primers were used. Per the study methods: In a later analysis, approximately 73 million unique TCR beta chains included roughly 11 million shared by two or more donors. The table came from immunoSEQ multiplex PCR; TCRdb's copy has only in-frame clones and leaves some out. V and J calls and clone size are as listed in that table; D and trimming were resolved from the DNA. The table shows about 170,000 clones, with roughly 70% occurring only once. The gene calls are TRBV5-6 and TRBJ2-1, with 7 nucleotides matching TRBD1. This clonotype was obtained from a woman aged 45-59 years in good health and CMV-seropositive. The sequenced material came from PBMCs. The CDR3 sequence is CASVRTGHEQFF. CDR3 nucleotide sequence: TGTGCCAGCGTCAGGACAGGCCATGAGCAGTTCTTC.